A single T cell receptor (beta chain) is shown here with its context. The specificity of this receptor is unknown. The record has no base qualities; no much larger clone is one base away. Unmatched junction bases come to 4, with V trimmed by 3 bases and J by 5 bases. From the cysteine up to the phenylalanine, the CDR3 has a length of 14 residues. Of all the DNA, just the CDR3 is kept, 42 bases in frame from base 1. CDR1 and CDR2 (SGHTA, FQGNSA) derive from the germline V gene. The protocol used for the library was PCR. This sample was sequenced with an Illumina HiSeq 2000. TCRdb trimmed the raw reads at Q25, called clones with MiXCR and kept productive beta chains. Entries that share a CDR3 protein sequence are merged under the most common genes and DNA. In this sample the table shows around 12,000 distinct CDR3 sequences, under 65% of which occur a single time. The ten largest clonotypes hold 28% of the sample.

This sample stems from a study of tumor-infiltrating lymphocytes in oesophageal squamous cell carcinoma (dated by TCRdb to the mid-2010s). This clonotype was obtained from a female donor with esophageal squamous cell carcinoma. The rearrangement joined TRBV7-2 to TRBJ2-1; a stretch of 7 junction bases matches TRBD2. Sequencing was performed on esophageal tumor tissue. The sequence in DNA is TGTGCCAGCAGCTTCTCGGGGGGAAACAATGAGCAGTTCTTC. The translation is CASSFSGGNNEQFF.